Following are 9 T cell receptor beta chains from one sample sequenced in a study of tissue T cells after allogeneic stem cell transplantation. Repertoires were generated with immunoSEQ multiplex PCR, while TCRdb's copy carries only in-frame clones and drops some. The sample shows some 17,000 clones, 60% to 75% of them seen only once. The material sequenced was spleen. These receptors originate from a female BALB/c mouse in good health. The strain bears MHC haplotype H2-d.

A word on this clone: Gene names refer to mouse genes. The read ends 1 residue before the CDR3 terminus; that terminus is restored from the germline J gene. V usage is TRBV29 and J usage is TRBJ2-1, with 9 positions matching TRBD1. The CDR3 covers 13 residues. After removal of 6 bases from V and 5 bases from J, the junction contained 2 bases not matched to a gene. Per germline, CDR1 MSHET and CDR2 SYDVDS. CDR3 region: CASSRDRDAEQFF. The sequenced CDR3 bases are TGTGCTAGCAGCCGGGACAGGGATGCTGAGCAGTTC.

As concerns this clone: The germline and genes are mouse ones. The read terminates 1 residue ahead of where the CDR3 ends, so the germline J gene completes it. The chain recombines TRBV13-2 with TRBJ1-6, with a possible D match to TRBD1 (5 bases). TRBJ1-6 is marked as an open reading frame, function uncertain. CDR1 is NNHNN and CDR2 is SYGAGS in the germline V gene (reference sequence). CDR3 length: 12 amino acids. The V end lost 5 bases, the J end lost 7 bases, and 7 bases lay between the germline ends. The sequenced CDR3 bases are TGTGCCAGCGGGGCAGGGAATTCGCCCCTCTAC. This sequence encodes CASGAGNSPLY. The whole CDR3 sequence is CASGAGNSPLYF.

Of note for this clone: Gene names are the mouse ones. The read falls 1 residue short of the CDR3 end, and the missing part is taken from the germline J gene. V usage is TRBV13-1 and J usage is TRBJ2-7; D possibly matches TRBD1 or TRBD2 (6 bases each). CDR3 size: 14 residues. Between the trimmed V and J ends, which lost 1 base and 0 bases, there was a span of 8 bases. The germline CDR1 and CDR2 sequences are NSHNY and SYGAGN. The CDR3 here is CASSDRGDSYEQYF. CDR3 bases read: TGTGCCAGCAGTGATAGGGGGGACTCCTATGAACAGTAC.

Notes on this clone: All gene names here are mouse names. The CDR3 DNA, read in part, is TGTGCCAGCAGCCAAGAGCAGGGGGGTCAAAACACCTTGTAC. It encodes CASSQEQGGQNTLY. The whole CDR3 protein is CASSQEQGGQNTLYF. The J gene is TRBJ2-4, the V gene TRBV5, with TRBD1 matching over 7 bases. The read halts 1 residue ahead of the CDR3 end, with the missing end drawn from the germline J gene. The CDR3 is made up of 15 amino acids. V lost 0 bases, J lost 1 base, and 1 base stayed unmatched. The V gene's germline CDR1 is LGHNA and CDR2 YNLKQL (reference sequence).

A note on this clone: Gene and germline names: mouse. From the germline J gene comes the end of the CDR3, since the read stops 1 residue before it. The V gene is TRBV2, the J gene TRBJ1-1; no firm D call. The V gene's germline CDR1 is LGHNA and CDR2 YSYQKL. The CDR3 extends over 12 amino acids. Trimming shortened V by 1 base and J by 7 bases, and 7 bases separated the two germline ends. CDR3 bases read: TGTGCCAGCAGCCAAGCCGGACTAGAAGTCTTC. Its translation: CASSQAGLEVF. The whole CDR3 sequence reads CASSQAGLEVFF.

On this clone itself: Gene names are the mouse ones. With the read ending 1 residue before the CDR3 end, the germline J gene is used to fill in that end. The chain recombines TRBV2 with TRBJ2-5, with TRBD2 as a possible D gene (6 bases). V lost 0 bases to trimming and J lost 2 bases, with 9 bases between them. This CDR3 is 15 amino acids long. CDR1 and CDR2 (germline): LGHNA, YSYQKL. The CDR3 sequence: CASSQDWTVQDTQYF. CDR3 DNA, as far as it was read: TGTGCCAGCAGCCAAGATTGGACTGTCCAAGACACCCAGTAC.

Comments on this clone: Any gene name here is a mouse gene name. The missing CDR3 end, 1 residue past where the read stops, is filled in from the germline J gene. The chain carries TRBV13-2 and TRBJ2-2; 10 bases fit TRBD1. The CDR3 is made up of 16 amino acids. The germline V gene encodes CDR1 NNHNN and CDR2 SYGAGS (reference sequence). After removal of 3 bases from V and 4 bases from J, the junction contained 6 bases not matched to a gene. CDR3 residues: CASGVSGTGVTGQLYF. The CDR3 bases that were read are TGTGCCAGCGGTGTCTCCGGGACAGGGGTCACCGGGCAGCTCTAC.

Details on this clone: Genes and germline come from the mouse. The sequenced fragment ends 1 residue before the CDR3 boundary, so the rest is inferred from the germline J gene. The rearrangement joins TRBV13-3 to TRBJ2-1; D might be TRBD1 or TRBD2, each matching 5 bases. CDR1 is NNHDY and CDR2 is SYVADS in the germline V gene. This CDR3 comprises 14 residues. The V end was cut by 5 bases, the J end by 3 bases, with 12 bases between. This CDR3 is CASRTGTPYAEQFF. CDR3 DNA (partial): TGTGCCAGCAGGACCGGGACCCCCTATGCTGAGCAGTTC.

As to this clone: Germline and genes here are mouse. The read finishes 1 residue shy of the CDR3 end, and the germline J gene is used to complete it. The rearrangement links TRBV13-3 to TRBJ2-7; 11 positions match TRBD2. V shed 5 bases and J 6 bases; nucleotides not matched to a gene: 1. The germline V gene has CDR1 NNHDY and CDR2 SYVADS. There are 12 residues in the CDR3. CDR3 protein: CASRDWGAEQYF. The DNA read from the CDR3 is TGTGCCAGCAGGGACTGGGGGGCTGAACAGTAC.